This TCR beta chain was obtained from a study of cytomegalovirus exposure and HLA in healthy donors (dated by TCRdb to the late 2010s). Turning to the overall study: An earlier analysis of under 600 of the donors reported more than 250 Gb of sequence data and 117 million unique TCR beta sequences from 150 million to 200 million T cells. An early release that covered some 630 HLA-typed donors contained around 300 gigabases of sequencing data and around 85 million unique TCR sequences. Among the roughly 390 genotyped donors, roughly 80% belonged to the genetic ancestry cluster associated with self-reported Caucasian donors. The study aimed to test whether cataloging public T cell receptors could reveal signatures of past pathogen exposure. Donor age, sex, ethnicity and CMV serostatus were collected together with the repertoire data. In addition to the first cohort of about 650 subjects, a separate validation cohort of 120 different subjects was used. In a later analysis, previously published TCR beta repertoires from 670 or so donors were re-analyzed and high-resolution HLA genotyping was added so that TCR occurrence patterns could be studied. HLA typing included class I and class II loci at four-digit resolution. In a later genetic analysis, genome-wide SNP genotypes for about 55% of the roughly 700 donors were used, and that subset was treated as a discovery cohort. High-throughput TCR immunosequencing, statistical association of individual TCRs with disease status, and machine learning were combined to predict cytomegalovirus infection status. Among 300 to 450 genotyped donors of the cohort, an average of approximately 240,000 unique TCR beta nucleotide sequences were sequenced per donor, around 20% of them non-productive. Rather than using new phenotypic data, the later analysis identified candidate immune exposures from TCR beta sequences and from how often those sequences occurred across donors. Using immunosequencing, the study profiled T cell repertoires from 666 subjects and related those repertoires to cytomegalovirus serostatus. Typing coverage varied by locus: roughly 629-640 donors for A, B, C, DRB1 and DQB1; roughly 510 for DQA1; over 600 for DPA1; under 490 for DPB1. Every repertoire in the discovery cohort had been generated on one and the same sequencing platform. Because of strong linkage in the cohort, roughly five DR-DQ haplotypes were treated as single units for association and clustering. In an earlier analysis of a few hundred of the donors, high-throughput TCR beta sequencing was used to judge whether each TCR beta V gene segment behaved as functional or pseudogenic. Beyond this particular receptor, the publication reports: The 87-base-pair reads could not distinguish some IMGT-functional V segments, including TRBV6-2 and TRBV6-3, so those segments were excluded. Most CMV-associated TCR beta chains appeared to be HLA-restricted in a later analysis, and the HLA associations seemed to be driven largely by CMV exposure. The presence/absence analyses assumed that sequencing depth was roughly uniform across donors, and that assumption may not be true. In a later analysis, the rate of TCR association differed among HLA loci, with DRB1 alleles having the most associated TCRs and HLA-C alleles having the fewest. Strong co-occurrence of HLA alleles, especially DR and DQ, made assigning TCR associations to individual alleles difficult. A group of highly shared sequence variants was considered likely to be a technical artifact of the sequencing pipeline. The authors suggested that the approach could potentially be extended to other disease states and immunological phenotypes. At a false discovery rate of 0.05, a later analysis linked about 17,000 TCR beta sequences to specific HLA alleles. A few of the identified cytomegalovirus-associated TCR beta chains were confirmed in vitro to be specific for cytomegalovirus antigens. A later genetic analysis associated a missense DCLRE1C variant with V-gene and J-gene trimming of TCR beta chains, and an independent cohort replicated the association. Correlated functional status among segregating V segments might be attributable to linkage disequilibrium, but an unknown experimental factor could not be ruled out. In a later analysis, several top co-occurrence clusters were reported to appear linked to parvovirus B19, influenza, CMV and Epstein-Barr virus. According to a later genetic analysis, donors in an Asian-associated ancestry cluster had fewer N-insertions in productive TCRs than the approximately 700-donor mean. A later analysis found that HLA-associated TCR beta chains were more clonally expanded and had lower generation probabilities than equally common non-associated chains. Most TCR sequences were observed very rarely across donors, whereas some public TCRs were present in many individuals. The classifier was reported to diagnose cytomegalovirus status with high specificity and sensitivity in both the original and validation cohorts. HLA typing was unavailable for some donors at each locus, so association tests used only the typed subset. Because counts were too low, roughly 18 rarely observed V segments, including chromosome 9 orphons, were left out of the earlier analysis of a few hundred of the donors. In this cohort, only TCR beta chains were sequenced, and detectable features were limited by the absence of alpha or paired-chain data. CMV serostatus was the only immune exposure information available for the cohort. In the study, around 150 TCR beta chains were listed as associated with cytomegalovirus. A further reported finding was that TCR beta sequences accurately predicted the HLA-A and HLA-B alleles for most subjects in the first cohort. An earlier analysis of several hundred of the donors showed that most TCR beta V segments appeared in productive rearrangements either about 90% or about 30% of the time, which broadly matched IMGT annotations.

The cohort comprised more than 550 healthy bone marrow donors. Cohort members were all nominally healthy when sampled, although unrecorded immune exposures were likely present. The donor was CMV seropositive and was included in the group of some 290 seropositive cohort members. Every donor gave a peripheral blood sample, and the peripheral blood mononuclear cells from that sample were used for TCR beta sequencing. The Qiagen DNeasy Blood Extraction Kit was used to extract genomic DNA from the blood cell samples. To prepare the library, the immunoSEQ multiplex PCR assay was applied. For the multiplex PCR, a mixture combining 60 forward primers for TCR Vbeta segments and 13 reverse primers for TCR Jbeta segments was used. The CDR3 region of rearranged TCR beta genes was amplified from genomic DNA by a multiplex PCR assay. Amplified TCR beta libraries were sequenced as 87-base-pair reads on the Illumina HiSeq System. The study's own analysis went as follows. A later analysis counted some 74 million unique TCR beta chains across the 650 to 700 repertoires, and around 9.9 million of these chains were shared by at least two donors. Raw reads were error-corrected and collapsed into unique sequences with a nearest-neighbor algorithm that merged closely related sequences to remove PCR and sequencing errors. CDR3 sequences were aligned to IMGT reference sequences to assign V, D and J gene segments. Each retained sequence needed at least a six-nucleotide match to both a V gene segment and a J gene segment. A rearrangement counted as productive if the CDR3 had no stop codons and remained in frame with V and J, and every other rearrangement counted as non-productive. Following IMGT convention, CDR3 was defined as the stretch from the second conserved V-encoded cysteine to the conserved J-encoded phenylalanine. In an earlier analysis of approximately 590 of the donors, sequences lacking an unambiguous match to a single V gene segment were excluded. An earlier analysis of approximately 590 of the donors classified V segments as functional when productive rearrangements were above 56.7% and as segregating when the standard deviation between donors was above 5%. A statistical classification framework was built to diagnose cytomegalovirus status from the catalog of TCR beta chain sequences. In a later analysis, V and J genes were assigned by comparing TCR nucleotide sequences against IMGT/GENE-DB human TR gene sequences. The TCRdist pipeline was used in a later analysis to assign CDR3 sequences and most-parsimonious VDJ recombination scenarios. In a later analysis, every TCR beta chain was defined by the combination of its CDR3 amino acid sequence and its V-gene family, and reads without a unique V-gene family were dropped. To address suspected cross-contamination and a sequencing artifact, a later analysis removed a few hundred highly shared, low-generation-probability nucleotide sequences. In a later analysis, a clonal expansion index for each public chain was calculated from normalized within-repertoire ranks of inferred template counts. In a later analysis, generation probabilities were computed using a VDJ recombination model fitted to out-of-frame rearrangements, and the results were checked against IGoR. Hypergeometric tests were used in a later analysis to score TCR-TCR, TCR-HLA and TCR-CMV co-occurrence, with a repertoire-size bias correction applied to the TCR pairs. A later analysis estimated false discovery rates by permuting HLA or CMV assignments 20 times. A later analysis grouped co-occurring TCRs with DBSCAN, adding TCRdist sequence similarity when clustering within HLA-allele-positive subsets. Repertoires with fewer than 30,000 or more than 120,000 public chains, plus five repertoires with anomalous nucleotide sharing, were excluded from co-occurrence clustering. In its TCRdb copy, this immuneACCESS table keeps in-frame sequences only and misses some clones. Where compared with another copy, unresolved V genes explain less than half of these, and the others have no known cause. V, J and clone size reflect that table, while D and trimming were determined from the DNA. A total of roughly 170,000 clones appear in this sample, over 65% of them only once. The ten largest account for roughly 1.4% of the sample.

Remarks on this clone: Its antigen is currently not known. Base qualities were left out, and no much larger clone turns up one base away.

V loses 6 bases, J loses 0 bases, and the germline ends lie 12 bases apart. The CDR1 and CDR2 encoded by the germline V gene (reference sequence) are SGHAT and FQDESV. The CDR3 covers 16 residues, taking in both the cysteine and the phenylalanine. Kept here is only the CDR3 DNA, which spans 48 bases and is read in frame from base 1. The sequence joins TRBV11-1 to TRBJ2-6; TRBD2 is a weak D gene call, 5 bases matching. The origin of this receptor is a woman between 25 and 40 years old in good health and CMV-seropositive. Sequenced sample: PBMCs. The CDR3 reads CASRTGSLSGANVLTF. DNA sequence: TGTGCCAGCAGGACGGGGTCCCTCTCTGGGGCCAACGTCCTGACTTTC.